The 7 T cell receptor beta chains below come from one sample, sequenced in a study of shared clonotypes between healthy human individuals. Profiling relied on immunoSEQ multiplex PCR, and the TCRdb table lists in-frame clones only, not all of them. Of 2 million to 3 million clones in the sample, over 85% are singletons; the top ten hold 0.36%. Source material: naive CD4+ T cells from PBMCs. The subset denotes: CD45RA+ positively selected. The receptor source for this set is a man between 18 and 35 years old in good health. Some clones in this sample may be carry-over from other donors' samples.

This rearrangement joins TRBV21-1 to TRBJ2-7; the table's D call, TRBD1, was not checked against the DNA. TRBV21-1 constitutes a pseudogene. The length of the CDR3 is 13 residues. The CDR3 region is CASSKAPGDEQYF. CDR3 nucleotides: TGTGCCAGCAGCAAAGCACCAGGGGACGAGCAGTACTTC.

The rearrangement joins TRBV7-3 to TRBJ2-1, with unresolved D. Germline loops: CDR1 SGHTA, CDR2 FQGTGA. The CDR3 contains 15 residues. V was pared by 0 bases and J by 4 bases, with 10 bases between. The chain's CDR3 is CASSLTAPSYNEQFF. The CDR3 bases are TGTGCCAGCAGCTTAACGGCGCCTAGTTACAATGAGCAGTTCTTC. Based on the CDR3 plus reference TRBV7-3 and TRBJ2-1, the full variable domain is GAGVSQTPSNKVTEKGKYVELRCDPISGHTALYWYRQSLGQGPEFLIYFQGTGAADDSGLPNDRFFAVRPEGSVSTLKIQRTERGDSAVYLCASSLTAPSYNEQFFGPGTRLTVL.

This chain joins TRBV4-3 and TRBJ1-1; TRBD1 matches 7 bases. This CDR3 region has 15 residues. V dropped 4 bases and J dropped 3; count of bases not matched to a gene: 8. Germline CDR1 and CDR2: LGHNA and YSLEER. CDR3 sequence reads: CASSRHRGRDTEAFF. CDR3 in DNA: TGCGCCAGCAGCCGCCACAGGGGACGGGACACTGAAGCTTTCTTT.

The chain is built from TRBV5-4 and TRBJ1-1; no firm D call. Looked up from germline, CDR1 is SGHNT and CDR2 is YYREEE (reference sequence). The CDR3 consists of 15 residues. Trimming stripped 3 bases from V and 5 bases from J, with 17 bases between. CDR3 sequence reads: CASSYSQARRTEAFF. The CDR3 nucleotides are TGTGCCAGCAGCTACTCCCAGGCGAGGCGGACTGAAGCTTTCTTT. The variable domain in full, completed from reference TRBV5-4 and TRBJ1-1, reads ETGVTQSPTHLIKTRGQQVTLRCSSQSGHNTVSWYQQALGQGPQFIFQYYREEENGRGNFPPRFSGLQFPNYSSELNVNALELDDSALYLCASSYSQARRTEAFFGQGTRLTVV.

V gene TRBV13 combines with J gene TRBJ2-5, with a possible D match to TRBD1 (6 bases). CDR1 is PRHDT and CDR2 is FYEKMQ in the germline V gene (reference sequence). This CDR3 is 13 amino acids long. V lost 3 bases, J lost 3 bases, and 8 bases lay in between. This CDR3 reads CASSFRGEETQYF. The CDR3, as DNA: TGTGCCAGCAGCTTCAGGGGTGAAGAGACCCAGTACTTC.

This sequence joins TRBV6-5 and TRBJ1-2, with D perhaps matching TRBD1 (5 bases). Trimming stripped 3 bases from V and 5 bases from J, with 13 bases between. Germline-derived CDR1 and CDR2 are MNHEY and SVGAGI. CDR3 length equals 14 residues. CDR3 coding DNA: TGTGCCAGCAGTTATACTGCAGGGTCTTATGGCTACACCTTC. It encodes CASSYTAGSYGYTF.

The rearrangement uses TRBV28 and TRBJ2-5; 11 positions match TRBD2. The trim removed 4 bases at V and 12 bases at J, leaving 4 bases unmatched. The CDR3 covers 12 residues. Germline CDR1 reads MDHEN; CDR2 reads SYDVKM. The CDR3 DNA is TGTGCCAGCAGTTCGGGACTAGCGGCAGAGTACTTC. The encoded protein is CASSSGLAAEYF.